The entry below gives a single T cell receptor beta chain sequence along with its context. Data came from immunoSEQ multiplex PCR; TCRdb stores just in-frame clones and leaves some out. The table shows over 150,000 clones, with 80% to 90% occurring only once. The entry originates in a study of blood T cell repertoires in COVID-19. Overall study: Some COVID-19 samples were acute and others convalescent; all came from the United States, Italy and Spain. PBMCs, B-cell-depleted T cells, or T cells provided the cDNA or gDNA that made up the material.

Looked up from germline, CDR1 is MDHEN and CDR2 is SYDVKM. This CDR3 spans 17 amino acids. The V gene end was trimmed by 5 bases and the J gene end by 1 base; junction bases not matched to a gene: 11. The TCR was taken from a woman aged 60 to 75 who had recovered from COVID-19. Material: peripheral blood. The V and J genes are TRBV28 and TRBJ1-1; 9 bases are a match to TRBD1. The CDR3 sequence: CASSNYGGQGANTEAFF. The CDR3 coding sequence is TGTGCCAGCAGTAACTACGGGGGACAGGGCGCGAACACTGAAGCTTTCTTT.